The 17 T cell receptor beta chains presented below share a single source sample, sequenced in a study of CD8+CD57+ T cells in acquired aplastic anemia. Genomic DNA was employed as the template in profiling TCR beta VDJ and CDR3. TCRdb fed the reads into MiXCR, producing one record per CDR3 protein. Found here are some 180,000 distinct CDR3 sequences, roughly half of them singletons; the top ten hold under 3.5%. Sequenced input: sorted CD4+, CD8+, or CD8+CD57+ T cells (not recorded which) from PBMCs. The receptors here all came from a human donor in good health.

This clonotype appeared a few times. This chain links TRBV3-1 with TRBJ1-3; D is unresolved. V was shortened by 4 bases and J by 0 bases, with 7 bases between the two germline ends. The germline V gene encodes CDR1 LGHDT and CDR2 YNNKEL (reference sequence). The CDR3 runs to 14 residues. The CDR3 reads CASSPLNSGNTIYF. The CDR3 nucleotides are TGTGCCAGCAGCCCATTGAACTCTGGAAACACCATATATTTT.

The chain has TRBV20-1 and TRBJ2-2; possibly TRBD1 or TRBD2 for D (5 bases each). Germline CDR1 DFQATT, CDR2 SNEGSKA (reference sequence). CDR3 size: 14 residues. Trimming removed 6 bases from V and 1 base from J, with 12 bases in between. Here the CDR3 DNA reads TGCAGTGCCAGTCGAGGGGTGAACACCGGGGAGCTGTTTTTT. Its protein is CSASRGVNTGELFF.

In this sample, this clonotype turned up many times. The chain uses TRBV19 and TRBJ2-6; 7 bases agree with TRBD1. The CDR3 sequence is 15 residues long. The ends lost 4 bases at V and 0 bases at J; junction bases unmatched: 0. The germline CDR1 and CDR2 sequences are LNHDA and SQIVND (reference sequence). The DNA of the CDR3 is TGTGCCAGTAGTACAGGGGGCTCTGGGGCCAACGTCCTGACTTTC. Encoded protein: CASSTGGSGANVLTF.

The chain links TRBV9 to TRBJ2-5; D is possibly TRBD1 (6 bases). The CDR3 totals 15 residues. Trimming removed 3 bases at V and 1 base at J, with 13 bases between. In germline, CDR1 is SGDLS, CDR2 YYNGEE. The CDR3 region is CASSARTEFQETQYF. Written as DNA, the CDR3 is TGTGCCAGCAGCGCCCGGACAGAATTCCAAGAGACCCAGTACTTC. Supplemented by reference TRBV9 and TRBJ2-5, the full variable domain reads DSGVTQTPKHLITATGQRVTLRCSPRSGDLSVYWYQQSLDQGLQFLIQYYNGEERAKGNILERFSAQQFPDLHSELNLSSLELGDSALYFCASSARTEFQETQYFGPGTRLLVL.

This rearrangement joins TRBV15 to TRBJ2-2, with no clear D. The CDR3 is 12 residues long. CDR1 is LNHNV, CDR2 YYDKDF, per germline (reference sequence). V lost 0 bases and J 4 bases, leaving 0 bases between the germline ends. CDR3 DNA: TGTGCCACCAGCAGAGACACCGGGGAGCTGTTTTTT. Translation: CATSRDTGELFF.

The J gene is TRBJ2-3, the V gene TRBV11-1, with a possible D match to TRBD1 (6 bases). From germline, CDR1 is SGHAT and CDR2 FQDESV (reference sequence). The ends were cut back, 4 bases at V and 2 bases at J, with 16 bases in the middle. The length of the CDR3 is 16 residues. The CDR3 loop reads CASSSLGAGTTDTQYF. CDR3 nucleotides: TGTGCCAGCAGCTCCTTGGGGGCAGGAACCACAGATACGCAGTATTTT.

The chain joins TRBV20-1 to TRBJ1-6; D is perhaps TRBD1 (5 bases). Trimming took 3 bases from V and 9 from J, leaving 9 bases between them. The CDR3 is made up of 12 amino acids. Germline CDR1 reads DFQATT; CDR2 reads SNEGSKA (reference sequence). CDR3 nucleotides: TGCAGTGCTAGGGGTGGGGGTTCACCCCTCCACTTT. Translated: CSARGGGSPLHF.

The rearrangement links TRBV7-9 to TRBJ2-7; D call uncertain. The V and J ends lost 1 base and 3 bases respectively, with 4 bases between them. CDR3 length equals 12 residues. CDR1 and CDR2 from the germline V gene are SEHNR and FQNEAQ (reference sequence). The DNA for the CDR3 is TGTGCCAGCAGCTTAGAACACTACGAGCAGTACTTC. Its translation is CASSLEHYEQYF.

This clonotype was detected many times. The V call is TRBV7-2, the J call TRBJ2-1; D possibly corresponds to TRBD2 (7 bases). Germline V CDR1 and CDR2: SGHTA, FQGNSA. The germline V and J ends were trimmed by 5 bases and 6 bases, with 17 bases remaining between them. The CDR3 extends over 15 amino acids. For the CDR3, the DNA is TGTGCCAGCAGCCACCAGCAGGGAGGGGGCAATGAGCAGTTCTTC. This translates into CASSHQQGGGNEQFF.

The chain carries TRBV6-1 and TRBJ1-5; TRBD1 might be the D (5 bases). CDR1 and CDR2 (germline): MNHNS, SASEGT. The CDR3 has 14 amino acids. V dropped 7 bases and J dropped 5 bases, with 15 bases sitting between them. CDR3 loop: CASTPSGGDQPQHF. The DNA of the CDR3 is TGTGCCAGCACTCCCTCGGGGGGTGATCAGCCCCAGCATTTT.

A remark on this clonotype: Just one base apart from a much larger clone, this may be a read error. This rearrangement joins TRBV5-4 to TRBJ2-5; 9 positions match TRBD1. This CDR3 is built from 15 residues. Germline CDR1 SGHNT, CDR2 YYREEE (reference sequence). The CDR3 is CAGSFNRGLKETQYF. CDR3 sequence (DNA): TGTGCCGGCAGCTTTAACAGGGGGCTCAAAGAGACCCAGTACTTC. Together with reference TRBV5-4 and TRBJ2-5, the CDR3 gives the full variable domain: ETGVTQSPTHLIKTRGQQVTLRCSSQSGHNTVSWYQQALGQGPQFIFQYYREEENGRGNFPPRFSGLQFPNYSSELNVNALELDDSALYLCAGSFNRGLKETQYFGPGTRLLVL.

The chain is built from TRBV7-2 and TRBJ1-2; no definite D call. Per the germline V gene, CDR1 is SGHTA and CDR2 is FQGNSA. The CDR3 is 12 residues long. V shed 5 bases and J shed 1 base, with 5 bases lying between them. The CDR3 bases are TGTGCCAGCAGCAGATTTAACTATGGCTACACCTTC. This translates into CASSRFNYGYTF.

V gene TRBV19 combines with J gene TRBJ1-1, with D perhaps matching TRBD1 (5 bases). V lost 5 bases and J 2 bases, leaving 12 bases between the germline ends. Germline V CDR1 and CDR2: LNHDA, SQIVND (reference sequence). This CDR3 is built from 14 residues. The chain's CDR3 is CASSVRDGNTEAFF. The CDR3 DNA reads as TGTGCCAGTAGTGTTCGGGACGGAAACACTGAAGCTTTCTTT.

There are many counts of this clonotype. The CDR3 DNA is TGCAGTGCTAGGGGAGCGGGAGGGCTAACCTACGAGCAGTACTTC. Translated: CSARGAGGLTYEQYF. The chain combines TRBV20-1 with TRBJ2-7, with 10 bases aligning to TRBD2. Germline values: CDR1 DFQATT, CDR2 SNEGSKA (reference sequence). The CDR3 loop spans 15 amino acids. Germline trimming cut 3 bases from V and 2 bases from J; bases unmatched to any gene: 7.

This clonotype was recorded at least ten times. As DNA, the CDR3 is TGCAGTGCTGAAACTAGCGGGAGTCACGAGCAGTACTTC. Translated, it gives CSAETSGSHEQYF. The rearrangement uses TRBV20-1 and TRBJ2-7; 11 nucleotides match TRBD2. Losses at the gene ends were 5 bases for V and 5 bases for J; bases not matched to a gene: 5. The CDR3 runs 13 residues. Per germline, CDR1 DFQATT and CDR2 SNEGSKA (reference sequence).

The V gene is TRBV12-3 or TRBV12-4, the J gene TRBJ2-3; 10 nucleotides match TRBD2. Unmatched junction bases numbered 7, after V lost 6 bases and J lost 13 bases. The length of the CDR3 is 12 residues. In DNA, the CDR3 is TGTGCCAGCAGCCCTAGCGGGGGCAGGGAGTATTTT. It translates to CASSPSGGREYF.

The chain carries TRBV15 and TRBJ2-1; no clear D gene. Germline V gene sequence: CDR1 LNHNV, CDR2 YYDKDF (reference sequence). The CDR3 runs 14 residues. Trimming removed 3 bases from V and 0 bases from J, with 6 bases in between. This chain's CDR3 is CATSSEVSYNEQFF. The CDR3 bases are TGTGCCACCAGCAGCGAGGTCTCCTACAATGAGCAGTTCTTC.